These T cell receptor beta chains were read from a single sample in a study of shared clonotypes between healthy human individuals. The data were produced by immunoSEQ multiplex PCR, yet TCRdb's version contains in-frame clones alone and is incomplete. The sample has around 550,000 clones; approximately 95% are singletons. Sequencing input: naive CD8+ T cells sorted from blood. These receptors all stem from a woman in her twenties or thirties in good health. The CDR3 runs from the conserved cysteine through the conserved F or W. The D gene is left open where the match is weak. Some rows have no size entry. The others give once, few or many, or a class for an expanded clone.

TRBV5-6	-	-	TRBJ1-1	12	CASSFEGPEAFF	TGTGCCAGCAGCTTCGAGGGGCCTGAAGCTTTCTTT
TRBV6-6	TRBD2	-	TRBJ2-4	15	CASSQTSGRGYIQYF	TGTGCCAGCAGTCAGACTAGCGGGAGAGGTTACATTCAGTACTTC
TRBV7-8	-	-	TRBJ1-1	11	CASSFSTEAFF	TGTGCCAGCAGCTTTTCCACTGAAGCTTTCTTT
TRBV5-1	TRBD2	-	TRBJ2-1	14	CASSNRTRSNEQFF	TGCGCCAGCAGCAACAGGACTAGATCCAATGAGCAGTTCTTC
TRBV7-9	TRBD2	-	TRBJ2-7	18	CASSSGTHLLAGIYEQYF	TGTGCCAGCAGCTCCGGGACCCACCTACTAGCGGGGATCTACGAGCAGTACTTC
TRBV13	TRBD1	-	TRBJ1-4	15	CASSSDGTENEKLFF	TGTGCCAGCAGCTCAGACGGGACAGAAAATGAAAAACTGTTTTTT
TRBV10-1	-	-	TRBJ1-5	15	CAIPNPEVSNQPQHF	TGCGCCATCCCCAACCCTGAGGTGAGCAATCAGCCCCAGCATTTT
TRBV28	-	-	TRBJ2-1	12	CASSLSRNEQFF	TGTGCCAGCAGTTTATCCCGCAATGAGCAGTTCTTC
TRBV14	-	-	TRBJ2-7	14	CASSHGMGSYEQYF	TGTGCCAGCAGCCATGGAATGGGTTCCTACGAGCAGTACTTC
TRBV9	TRBD2	-	TRBJ2-1	14	CASSPSGALLEQFF	TGTGCCAGCAGCCCTAGCGGGGCCCTTCTAGAGCAGTTCTTC
TRBV10-3	TRBD2	-	TRBJ2-1	15	CATGPTSGSLNEQFF	TGTGCTACGGGGCCGACTAGCGGGAGTTTAAATGAGCAGTTCTTC
TRBV27	-	-	TRBJ2-7	17	CASSFSVDGIFSYEQYF	TGTGCCAGCAGTTTTTCTGTAGACGGGATTTTCTCCTACGAGCAGTACTTC
TRBV25-1	-	-	TRBJ1-5	16	CASSEGSRAGGQPQHF	TGTGCCAGCAGTGAAGGTTCCAGGGCCGGGGGGCAGCCCCAGCATTTT
TRBV7-6	TRBD2	-	TRBJ2-7	17	CASSLRPGGDLPDEQYF	TGTGCCAGCAGCTTACGCCCCGGGGGGGACCTCCCGGACGAGCAGTACTTC
TRBV27	TRBD1	-	TRBJ1-2	13	CASSPTGAVGYTF	TGTGCCAGCAGTCCGACAGGGGCGGTTGGCTACACCTTC
TRBV28	TRBD1	-	TRBJ2-5	17	CASNHAETGAWRETQYF	TGTGCCAGCAACCATGCCGAGACAGGGGCGTGGAGAGAGACCCAGTACTTC
TRBV29-1	TRBD1	-	TRBJ2-7	12	CSSRTGRDEQYF	TGCAGCTCCCGGACAGGGCGAGACGAGCAGTACTTC
TRBV27	-	once	TRBJ2-7	11	CASSRGYEQYF	TGTGCCAGCAGTCGGGGCTACGAGCAGTACTTC
TRBV4-1	TRBD2	-	TRBJ2-3	19	CASSHRMWVAGVVPDTQYF	TGCGCCAGCAGCCACAGGATGTGGGTAGCGGGAGTAGTCCCAGATACGCAGTATTTT
TRBV5-4	-	-	TRBJ2-2	15	CASSLSSGDPGELFF	TGTGCCAGCAGCTTGAGTTCTGGGGACCCCGGGGAGCTGTTTTTT
TRBV27	TRBD2	-	TRBJ2-1	17	CASSAGLAGGPLNEQFF	TGTGCCAGCAGCGCTGGCCTAGCGGGAGGGCCGCTGAATGAGCAGTTCTTC
TRBV4-2	TRBD2	-	TRBJ2-3	18	CASSQAPLIAGSTDTQYF	TGTGCCAGCAGCCAAGCACCCCTAATAGCGGGCAGCACAGATACGCAGTATTTT
TRBV27	-	-	TRBJ2-7	11	CASGLIWEQYF	TGTGCCAGCGGATTAATTTGGGAGCAGTACTTC
TRBV7-9	-	-	TRBJ2-7	18	CASSPIEGHALNSYEQYF	TGTGCCAGCAGCCCTATCGAGGGGCACGCTCTCAACTCCTACGAGCAGTACTTC
TRBV27	-	once	TRBJ2-7	15	CASSLSPSTNYEQYF	TGTGCCAGCAGTTTATCCCCCTCTACCAACTACGAGCAGTACTTC
TRBV27	-	-	TRBJ1-3	11	CASSSGDTIYF	TGTGCCAGCAGCTCGGGAGACACCATATATTTT
TRBV5-1	TRBD1	-	TRBJ1-2	14	CASSLGTGIYGYTF	TGCGCCAGCAGCTTGGGGACAGGGATATATGGCTACACCTTC
TRBV28	-	-	TRBJ1-1	14	CASGGAYNLGEAFF	TGTGCCAGCGGGGGAGCGTACAACTTAGGAGAAGCTTTCTTT
TRBV5-8	TRBD1	-	TRBJ1-6	14	CASRLGQGNSPLHF	TGTGCCAGCAGGTTGGGACAGGGAAATTCACCCCTCCACTTT
TRBV27	TRBD2	-	TRBJ2-7	16	CASSFGPSGSRYEQYF	TGTGCCAGCAGTTTTGGCCCTAGCGGGAGCAGGTACGAGCAGTACTTC
TRBV7-9	-	-	TRBJ2-1	14	CASSSSISYNEQFF	TGTGCCAGCAGCAGTAGCATTTCCTACAATGAGCAGTTCTTC
TRBV27	TRBD2	-	TRBJ2-3	16	CASSPLAGGSTDTQYF	TGTGCCAGCAGTCCACTAGCGGGAGGAAGCACAGATACGCAGTATTTT
TRBV9	-	-	TRBJ2-7	11	CASSSTHEQYF	TGTGCCAGCAGCTCCACGCACGAGCAGTACTTC